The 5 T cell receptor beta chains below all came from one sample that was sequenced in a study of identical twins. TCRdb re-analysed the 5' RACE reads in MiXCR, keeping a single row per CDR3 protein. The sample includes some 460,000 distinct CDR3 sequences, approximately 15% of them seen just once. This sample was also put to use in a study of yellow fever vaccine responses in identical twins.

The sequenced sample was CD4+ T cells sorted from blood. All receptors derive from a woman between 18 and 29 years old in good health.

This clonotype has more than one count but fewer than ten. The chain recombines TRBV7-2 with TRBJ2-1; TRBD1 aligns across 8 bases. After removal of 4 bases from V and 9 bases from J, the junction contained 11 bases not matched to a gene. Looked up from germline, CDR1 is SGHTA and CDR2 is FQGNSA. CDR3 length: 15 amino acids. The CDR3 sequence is CASSSTGQVVGEQFF. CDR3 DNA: TGTGCCAGCAGCTCGACGGGACAGGTCGTCGGTGAGCAGTTCTTC.

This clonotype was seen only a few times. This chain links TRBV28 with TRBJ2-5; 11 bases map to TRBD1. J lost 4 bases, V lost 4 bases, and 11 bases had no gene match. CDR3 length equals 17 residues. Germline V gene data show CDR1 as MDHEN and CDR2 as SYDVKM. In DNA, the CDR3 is TGTGCCAGCAGTTCCCGGGACAGGGGGAACCTAAGAGAGACCCAGTACTTC. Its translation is CASSSRDRGNLRETQYF.

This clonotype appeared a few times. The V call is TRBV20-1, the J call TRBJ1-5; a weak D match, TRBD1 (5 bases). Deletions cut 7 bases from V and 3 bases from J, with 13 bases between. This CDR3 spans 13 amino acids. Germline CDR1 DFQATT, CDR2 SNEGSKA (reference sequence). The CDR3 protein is CSGVAGNNQPQHF. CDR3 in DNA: TGCAGTGGCGTGGCAGGGAACAATCAGCCCCAGCATTTT.

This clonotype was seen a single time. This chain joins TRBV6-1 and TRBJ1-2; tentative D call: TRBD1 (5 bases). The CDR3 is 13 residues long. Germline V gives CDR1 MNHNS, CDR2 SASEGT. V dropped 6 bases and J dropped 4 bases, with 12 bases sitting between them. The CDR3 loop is CASRPRGSYGYTF. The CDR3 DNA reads TGTGCCAGCAGACCGAGGGGATCCTATGGCTACACCTTC.

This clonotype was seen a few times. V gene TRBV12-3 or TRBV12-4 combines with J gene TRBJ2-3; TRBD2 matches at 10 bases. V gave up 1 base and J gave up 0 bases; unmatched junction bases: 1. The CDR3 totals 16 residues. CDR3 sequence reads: CASSLEAGGSTDTQYF. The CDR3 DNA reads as TGTGCCAGCAGTTTAGAAGCGGGGGGGAGCACAGATACGCAGTATTTT.